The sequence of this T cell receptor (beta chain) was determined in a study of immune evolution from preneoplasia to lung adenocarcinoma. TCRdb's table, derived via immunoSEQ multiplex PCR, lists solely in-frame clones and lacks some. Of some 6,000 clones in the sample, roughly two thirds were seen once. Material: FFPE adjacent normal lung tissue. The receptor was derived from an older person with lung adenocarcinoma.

CDR3 in amino acids: CASSLVRRDSPLHF. CDR3 nucleotide sequence: TGTGCCAGCAGCTTAGTGCGCAGGGATTCACCCCTCCACTTT. The chain couples TRBV7-9 to TRBJ1-6; a possible D gene is TRBD1 (5 bases). Trimming removed 1 base at V and 8 bases at J, with 9 bases between. The CDR3 loop spans 14 amino acids. Germline lookup yields CDR1 SEHNR and CDR2 FQNEAQ (reference sequence).